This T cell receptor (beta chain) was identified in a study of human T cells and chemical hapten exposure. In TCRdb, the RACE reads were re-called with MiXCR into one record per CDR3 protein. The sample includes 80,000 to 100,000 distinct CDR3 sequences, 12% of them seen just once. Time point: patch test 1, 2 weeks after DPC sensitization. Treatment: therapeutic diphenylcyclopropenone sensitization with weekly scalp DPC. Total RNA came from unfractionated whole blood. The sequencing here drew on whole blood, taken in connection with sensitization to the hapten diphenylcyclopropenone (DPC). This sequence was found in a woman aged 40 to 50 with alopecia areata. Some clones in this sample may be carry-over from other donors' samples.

The CDR3, as DNA: TGCGCCAGCAGCCAGAAGGTCCAAAATTCACCCCTCCACTTT. It is translated as CASSQKVQNSPLHF. The chain is built from TRBV4-3 and TRBJ1-6, with D unresolved. The CDR3 loop spans 14 amino acids. Germline-derived CDR1 and CDR2 are LGHNA and YSLEER. The V and J ends lost 3 bases and 7 bases respectively, with 10 bases between them.